This record covers a single T cell receptor beta chain. Generated by immunoSEQ multiplex PCR, the TCRdb table keeps only in-frame clones and is missing some. The table lists millions of clones, roughly 94% of them singletons. The sample belongs to a study of shared clonotypes between healthy human individuals. V dropped 6 bases and J dropped 3; count of bases not matched to a gene: 7. The CDR3 spans 14 residues. CDR1 is SGHTA and CDR2 is FQGNSA in the germline V gene. The sequencing sample was made of naive CD4+ T cells sorted from blood. The subset is: CD45RA+ positively selected. The clonotype was recovered from a man aged 18 to 35 in good health. The chain uses TRBV7-2 and TRBJ2-7; 8 bases are shared with TRBD2. CDR3 nucleotide sequence: TGTGCCAGCAGTAGCGGGACGTGGGTCTACGAGCAGTACTTC. Translation gives CASSSGTWVYEQYF.